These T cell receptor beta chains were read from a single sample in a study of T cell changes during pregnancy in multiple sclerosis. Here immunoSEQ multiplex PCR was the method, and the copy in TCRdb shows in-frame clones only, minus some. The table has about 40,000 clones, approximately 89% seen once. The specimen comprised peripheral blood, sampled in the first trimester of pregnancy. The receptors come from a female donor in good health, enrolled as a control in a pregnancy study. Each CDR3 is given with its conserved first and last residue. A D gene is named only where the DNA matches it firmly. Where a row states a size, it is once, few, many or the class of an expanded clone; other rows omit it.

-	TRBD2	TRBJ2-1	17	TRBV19	CASSLGSGRAPYNEQFF	TGTGCCAGTAGTCTCGGTAGCGGGAGGGCTCCATACAATGAGCAGTTCTTC
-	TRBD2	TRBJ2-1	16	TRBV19	CASSTRGLAGGDEQFF	TGTGCCAGTAGTACCAGGGGACTAGCGGGGGGCGATGAGCAGTTCTTC
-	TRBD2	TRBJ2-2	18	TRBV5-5	CASSFGLAGAFSTGELFF	TGTGCCAGCAGCTTTGGACTAGCGGGGGCCTTTTCCACCGGGGAGCTGTTTTTT
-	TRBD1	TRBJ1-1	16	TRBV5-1	CASSFRDRTLNTEAFF	TGCGCCAGCAGCTTCCGGGACAGAACCTTGAACACTGAAGCTTTCTTT
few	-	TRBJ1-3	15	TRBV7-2	CASSYPRSSGNTIYF	TGTGCCAGCAGCTATCCACGGAGCTCTGGAAACACCATATATTTT
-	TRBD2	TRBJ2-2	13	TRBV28	CASSLLAAGELFF	TGTGCCAGCAGCCTACTAGCGGCCGGGGAGCTGTTTTTT
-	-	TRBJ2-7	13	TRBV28	CASSIFQGSWQYF	TGTGCCAGCAGCATCTTCCAGGGGTCGTGGCAGTACTTC
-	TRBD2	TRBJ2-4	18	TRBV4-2	CASSQDPGGSGAKNIQYF	TGTGCCAGCAGCCAAGATCCGGGGGGGAGCGGTGCCAAAAACATTCAGTACTTC
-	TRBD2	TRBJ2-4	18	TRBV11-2	CASSSLRTSGRAKDIQYF	TGTGCCAGCAGCTCCCTCCGGACTAGCGGGAGGGCCAAGGACATTCAGTACTTC
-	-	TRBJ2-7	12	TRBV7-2	CASSLRSYEQYF	TGTGCCAGCAGCCTCCGCTCCTACGAGCAGTACTTC
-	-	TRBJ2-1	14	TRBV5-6	CASSLGAQYNEQFF	TGTGCCAGCAGCTTGGGGGCGCAGTACAATGAGCAGTTCTTC
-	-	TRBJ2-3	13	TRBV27	CASLGAHTDTQYF	TGTGCCAGCTTGGGGGCTCACACAGATACGCAGTATTTT
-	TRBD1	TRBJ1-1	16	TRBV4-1	CASSQGTGRRETEAFF	TGCGCCAGCAGCCAAGGGACAGGGCGGAGGGAAACTGAAGCTTTCTTT
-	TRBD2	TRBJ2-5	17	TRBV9	CASSPSGTRGVQETQYF	TGTGCCAGCAGCCCTTCCGGGACTAGAGGGGTCCAAGAGACCCAGTACTTC
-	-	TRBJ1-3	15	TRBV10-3	CAISESRSSGNTIYF	TGTGCCATCAGTGAGTCCAGATCTTCTGGAAACACCATATATTTT
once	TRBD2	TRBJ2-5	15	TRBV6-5	CASGELAGGKETQYF	TGTGCCAGCGGCGAACTAGCGGGGGGCAAAGAGACCCAGTACTTC
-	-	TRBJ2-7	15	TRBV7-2	CASSPLAGDVYEQYF	TGTGCCAGCAGCCCTTTGGCAGGGGACGTATACGAGCAGTACTTC
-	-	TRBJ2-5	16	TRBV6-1	CASNEGRPTYQETQYF	TGTGCCAGCAATGAGGGGCGGCCTACGTACCAAGAGACCCAGTACTTC
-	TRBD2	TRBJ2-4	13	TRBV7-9	CASIQAGSNIQYF	TGTGCCAGCATCCAAGCGGGATCAAACATTCAGTACTTC
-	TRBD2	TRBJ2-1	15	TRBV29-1	CSVNPGLAVDNEQFF	TGCAGCGTTAATCCCGGACTAGCGGTCGACAATGAGCAGTTCTTC
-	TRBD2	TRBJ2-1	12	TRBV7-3	CASGLAGAEQFF	TGTGCCAGTGGACTAGCGGGGGCCGAGCAGTTCTTC
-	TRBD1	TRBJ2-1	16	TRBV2	CASSLTTGGRGNEQFF	TGTGCCAGCAGTCTAACCACAGGGGGCAGGGGCAATGAGCAGTTCTTC
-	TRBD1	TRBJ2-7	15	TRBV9	CASSPHRDRDTEQYF	TGTGCCAGCAGCCCGCACCGGGACAGGGACACCGAGCAGTACTTC
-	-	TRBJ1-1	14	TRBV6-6	CASSYPIGIAEAFF	TGTGCCAGCAGTTACCCTATCGGGATCGCTGAAGCTTTCTTT